This is a list of T cell receptor beta chains from one sample in a study of spatial heterogeneity in lung cancer. MiXCR was run by TCRdb on the 5' RACE reads, yielding one entry per CDR3 protein. The sample contains about 61,000 distinct CDR3 sequences, about 5.9% of which appear only once. The sample was PBMCs, taken at surgery. These receptor sequences come from a female donor with early-stage non-small cell lung cancer. The CDR3 runs from the conserved cysteine through the conserved F or W. The D gene is left open where the match is weak. Some rows have no size entry. The others give once, few or many, or a class for an expanded clone.

size	J	D	V	CDR3	DNA
few	TRBJ1-5	.	TRBV5-4	CASSFIGATAVNQPQHF	TGTGCCAGCAGCTTTATTGGCGCGACAGCGGTCAATCAGCCCCAGCATTTT
many	TRBJ2-6	TRBD1	TRBV11-2	CASTRGTYSGANVLTF	TGTGCCAGCACCAGGGGGACCTACTCTGGGGCCAACGTCCTGACTTTC
.	TRBJ2-3	.	TRBV19	CASSISSYTDTQYF	TGTGCCAGTAGTATATCTTCCTACACAGATACGCAGTATTTT
many	TRBJ2-2	TRBD2	TRBV6-1	CATLAGVDTGELFF	TGTGCCACCTTAGCGGGAGTTGACACCGGGGAGCTGTTTTTT
few	TRBJ2-5	.	TRBV24-1	CATSESVSIQETQYF	TGTGCCACCAGTGAGAGTGTATCGATCCAAGAGACCCAGTACTTC
many	TRBJ2-3	.	TRBV12-3/TRBV12-4	CASIKRGTDTQYF	TGTGCCAGCATCAAACGGGGCACAGATACGCAGTATTTT
.	TRBJ2-1	.	TRBV7-9	CASSLAPSVNNEQFF	TGTGCCAGCAGCTTAGCCCCTAGCGTAAACAATGAGCAGTTCTTC
many	TRBJ2-3	.	TRBV7-2	CASSPRRAAASTDTQYF	TGTGCCAGCAGCCCCCGCCGGGCGGCAGCTTCCACAGATACGCAGTATTTT
.	TRBJ2-5	.	TRBV19	CASSIGADSQETQYF	TGTGCCAGTAGTATCGGGGCGGACTCCCAAGAGACCCAGTACTTC
many	TRBJ1-5	.	TRBV7-6	CASSLQPTPSNQPQHF	TGTGCCAGCAGCTTACAACCGACGCCTTCCAATCAGCCCCAGCATTTT
many	TRBJ1-2	.	TRBV7-9	CASRNRHTF	TGTGCCAGCAGGAATCGGCACACCTTC
few	TRBJ1-6	TRBD1	TRBV24-1	CATRGQANSPLHF	TGTGCCACCAGAGGACAGGCAAATTCACCCCTCCACTTT
few	TRBJ2-7	.	TRBV11-3	CASSLYGDNPYEQYF	TGTGCCAGCAGCTTATATGGAGACAACCCCTACGAGCAGTACTTC
.	TRBJ1-3	.	TRBV30	CAWGLGASGNTIYF	TGTGCCTGGGGGCTCGGGGCCTCTGGAAACACCATATATTTT
few	TRBJ2-1	.	TRBV12-3/TRBV12-4	CASSLQGANEQFF	TGTGCCAGCAGTTTACAAGGGGCGAATGAGCAGTTCTTC
few	TRBJ1-1	TRBD1	TRBV6-1	CASSEVGTGREAFF	TGTGCCAGCAGTGAAGTGGGGACAGGTCGGGAAGCTTTCTTT
many	TRBJ2-5	TRBD2	TRBV7-2	CASRIAGRETQYF	TGTGCCAGCAGGATAGCGGGAAGAGAGACCCAGTACTTC
.	TRBJ2-4	.	TRBV2	CASSDPGVDIQYF	TGTGCCAGCAGTGATCCGGGAGTTGACATTCAGTACTTC